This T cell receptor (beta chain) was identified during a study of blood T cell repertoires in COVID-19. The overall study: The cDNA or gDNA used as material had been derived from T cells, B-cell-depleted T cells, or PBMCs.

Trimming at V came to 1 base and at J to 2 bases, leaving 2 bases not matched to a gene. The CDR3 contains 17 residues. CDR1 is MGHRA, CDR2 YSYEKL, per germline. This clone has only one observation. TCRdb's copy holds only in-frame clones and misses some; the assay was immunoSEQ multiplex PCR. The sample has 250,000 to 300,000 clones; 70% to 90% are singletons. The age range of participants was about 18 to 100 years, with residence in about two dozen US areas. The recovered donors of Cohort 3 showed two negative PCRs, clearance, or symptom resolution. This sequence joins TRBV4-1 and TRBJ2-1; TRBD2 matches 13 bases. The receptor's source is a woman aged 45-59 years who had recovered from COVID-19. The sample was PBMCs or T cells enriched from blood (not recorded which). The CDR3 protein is CASSQGGTSGTYNEQFF. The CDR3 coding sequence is TGCGCCAGCAGCCAAGGGGGGACTAGCGGGACCTACAATGAGCAGTTCTTC.